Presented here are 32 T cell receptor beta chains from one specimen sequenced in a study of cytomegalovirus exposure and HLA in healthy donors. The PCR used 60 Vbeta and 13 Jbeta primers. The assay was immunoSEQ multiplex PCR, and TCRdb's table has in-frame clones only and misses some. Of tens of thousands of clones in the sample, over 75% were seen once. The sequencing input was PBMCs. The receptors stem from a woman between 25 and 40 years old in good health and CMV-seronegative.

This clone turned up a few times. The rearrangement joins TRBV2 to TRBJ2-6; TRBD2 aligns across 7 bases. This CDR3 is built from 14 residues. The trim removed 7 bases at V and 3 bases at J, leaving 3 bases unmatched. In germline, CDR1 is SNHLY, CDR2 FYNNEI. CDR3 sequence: CASMGGDGANVLTF. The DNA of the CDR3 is TGTGCCAGCATGGGAGGGGATGGGGCCAACGTCCTGACTTTC.

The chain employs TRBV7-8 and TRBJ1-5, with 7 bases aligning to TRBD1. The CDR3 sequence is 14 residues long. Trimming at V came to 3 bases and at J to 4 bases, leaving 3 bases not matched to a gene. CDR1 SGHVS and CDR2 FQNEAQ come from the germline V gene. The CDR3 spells CASSFGQVNQPQHF. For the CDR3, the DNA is TGTGCCAGCAGCTTTGGACAGGTTAATCAGCCCCAGCATTTT. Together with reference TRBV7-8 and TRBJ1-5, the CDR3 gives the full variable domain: GAGVSQSPRYKVAKRGQDVALRCDPISGHVSLFWYQQALGQGPEFLTYFQNEAQLDKSGLPSDRFFAERPEGSVSTLKIQRTQQEDSAVYLCASSFGQVNQPQHFGDGTRLSIL.

This chain's CDR3 is CASSLWEGQSTEAFF. The CDR3 nucleotides are TGTGCCAGCAGCCTCTGGGAGGGGCAGAGCACTGAAGCTTTCTTT. The chain employs TRBV6-5 and TRBJ1-1; possibly TRBD1 for D (5 bases). Trimming removed 6 bases from V and 4 bases from J, with 18 bases in between. This CDR3 spans 15 amino acids. From germline, CDR1 is MNHEY and CDR2 SVGAGI.

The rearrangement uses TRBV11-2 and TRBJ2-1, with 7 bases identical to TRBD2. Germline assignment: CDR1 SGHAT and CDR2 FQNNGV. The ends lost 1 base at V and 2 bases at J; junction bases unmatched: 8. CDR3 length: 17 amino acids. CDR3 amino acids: CASSLVTGAGPYNEQFF. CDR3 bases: TGTGCCAGCAGCTTAGTCACCGGAGCGGGACCCTACAATGAGCAGTTCTTC.

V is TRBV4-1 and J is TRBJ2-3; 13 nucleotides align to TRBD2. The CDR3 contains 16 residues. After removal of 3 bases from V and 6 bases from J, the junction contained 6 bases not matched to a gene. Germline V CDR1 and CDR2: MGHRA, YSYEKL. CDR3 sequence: CASSQTSGGTSDTQYF. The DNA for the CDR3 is TGCGCCAGCAGCCAGACTAGCGGGGGGACGAGCGATACGCAGTATTTT.

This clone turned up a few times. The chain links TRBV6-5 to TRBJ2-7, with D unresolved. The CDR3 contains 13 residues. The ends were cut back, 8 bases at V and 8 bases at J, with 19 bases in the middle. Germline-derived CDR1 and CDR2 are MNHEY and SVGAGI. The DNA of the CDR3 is TGTGCCAGCTTCCCGGGTCCCCTCGATCAGCAGTACTTC. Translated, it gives CASFPGPLDQQYF.

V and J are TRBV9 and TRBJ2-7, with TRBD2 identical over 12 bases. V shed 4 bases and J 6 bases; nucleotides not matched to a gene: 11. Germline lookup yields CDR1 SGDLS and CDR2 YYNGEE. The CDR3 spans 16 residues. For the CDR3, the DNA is TGTGCCAGCAGCCCGGGGAAGCTAGCGGGGGGGCTCGAGCAGTACTTC. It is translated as CASSPGKLAGGLEQYF.

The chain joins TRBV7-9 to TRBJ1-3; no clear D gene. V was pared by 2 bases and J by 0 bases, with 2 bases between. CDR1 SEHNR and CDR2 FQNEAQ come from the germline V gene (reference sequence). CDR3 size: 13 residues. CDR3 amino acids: CASSLHSGNTIYF. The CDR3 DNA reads TGTGCCAGCAGCTTACACTCTGGAAACACCATATATTTT.

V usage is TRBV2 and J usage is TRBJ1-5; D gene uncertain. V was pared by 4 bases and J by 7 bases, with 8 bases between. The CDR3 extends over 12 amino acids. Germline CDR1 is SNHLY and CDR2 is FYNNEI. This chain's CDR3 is CASSGGPQPQHF. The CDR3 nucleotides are TGTGCCAGCAGTGGAGGGCCCCAGCCCCAGCATTTT.

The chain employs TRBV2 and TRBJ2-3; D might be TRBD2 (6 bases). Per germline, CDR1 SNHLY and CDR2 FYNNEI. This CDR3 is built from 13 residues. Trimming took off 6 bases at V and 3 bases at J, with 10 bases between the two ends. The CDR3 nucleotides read TGTGCCAGCAGGGCAGGGAGGACAGATACGCAGTATTTT. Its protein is CASRAGRTDTQYF.

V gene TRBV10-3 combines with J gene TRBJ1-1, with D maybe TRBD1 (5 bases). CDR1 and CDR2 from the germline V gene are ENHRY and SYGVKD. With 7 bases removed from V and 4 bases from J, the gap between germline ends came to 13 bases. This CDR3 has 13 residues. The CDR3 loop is CAITGGLTTEAFF. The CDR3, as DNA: TGTGCCATCACGGGGGGATTGACCACTGAAGCTTTCTTT.

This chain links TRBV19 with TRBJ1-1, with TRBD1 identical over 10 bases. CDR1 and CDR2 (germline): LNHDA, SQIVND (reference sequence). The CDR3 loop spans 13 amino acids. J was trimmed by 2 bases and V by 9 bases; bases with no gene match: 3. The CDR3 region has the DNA TGTGCCAGCAGGGACAGGGGAAACACTGAAGCTTTCTTT. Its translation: CASRDRGNTEAFF.

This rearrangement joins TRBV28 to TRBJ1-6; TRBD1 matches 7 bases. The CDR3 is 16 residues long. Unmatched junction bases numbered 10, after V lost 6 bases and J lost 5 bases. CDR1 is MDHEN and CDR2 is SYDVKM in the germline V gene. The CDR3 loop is CASRGLRTGHNSPLHF. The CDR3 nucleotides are TGTGCCAGCAGAGGGTTGCGGACAGGCCATAATTCACCCCTCCACTTT.

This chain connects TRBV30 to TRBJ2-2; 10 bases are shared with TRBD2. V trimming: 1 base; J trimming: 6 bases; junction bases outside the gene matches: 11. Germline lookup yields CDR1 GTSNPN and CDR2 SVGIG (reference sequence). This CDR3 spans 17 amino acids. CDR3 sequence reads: CAWSGGNLAGVSGELFF. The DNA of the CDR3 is TGTGCCTGGAGTGGGGGGAATCTAGCGGGAGTGTCCGGGGAGCTGTTTTTT.

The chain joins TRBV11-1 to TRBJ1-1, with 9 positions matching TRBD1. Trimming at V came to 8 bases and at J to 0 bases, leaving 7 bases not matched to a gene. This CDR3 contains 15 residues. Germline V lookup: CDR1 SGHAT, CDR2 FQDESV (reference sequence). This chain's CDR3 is CASSGGQGLNTEAFF. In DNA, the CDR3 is TGTGCCAGCTCCGGGGGACAGGGATTGAACACTGAAGCTTTCTTT.

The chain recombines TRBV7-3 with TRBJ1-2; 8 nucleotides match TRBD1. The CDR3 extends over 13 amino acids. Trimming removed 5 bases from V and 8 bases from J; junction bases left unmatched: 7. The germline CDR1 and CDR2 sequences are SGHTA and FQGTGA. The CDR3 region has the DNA TGTGCCAGCAGCCCAGGGGGCGGGGAAGGCTACACCTTC. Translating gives CASSPGGGEGYTF.

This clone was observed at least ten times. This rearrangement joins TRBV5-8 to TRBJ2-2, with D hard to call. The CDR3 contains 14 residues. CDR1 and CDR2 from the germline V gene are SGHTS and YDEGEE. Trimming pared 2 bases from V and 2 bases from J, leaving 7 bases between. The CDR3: CASSLELNTGELFF. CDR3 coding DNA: TGTGCCAGCAGCTTAGAGCTAAACACCGGGGAGCTGTTTTTT.

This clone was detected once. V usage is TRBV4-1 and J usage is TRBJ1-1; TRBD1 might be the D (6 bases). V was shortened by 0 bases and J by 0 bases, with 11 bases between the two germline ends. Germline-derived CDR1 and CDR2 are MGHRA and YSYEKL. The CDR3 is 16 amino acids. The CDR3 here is CASSQDQGPLNTEAFF. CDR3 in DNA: TGCGCCAGCAGCCAAGACCAGGGGCCCTTGAACACTGAAGCTTTCTTT.

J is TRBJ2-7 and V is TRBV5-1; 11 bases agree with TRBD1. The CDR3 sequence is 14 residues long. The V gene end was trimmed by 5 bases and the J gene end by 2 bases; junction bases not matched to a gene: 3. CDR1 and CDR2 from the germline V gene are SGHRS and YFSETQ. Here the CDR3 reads CASSGTGGAYEQYF. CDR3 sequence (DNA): TGCGCCAGCAGTGGGACAGGGGGAGCCTACGAGCAGTACTTC.

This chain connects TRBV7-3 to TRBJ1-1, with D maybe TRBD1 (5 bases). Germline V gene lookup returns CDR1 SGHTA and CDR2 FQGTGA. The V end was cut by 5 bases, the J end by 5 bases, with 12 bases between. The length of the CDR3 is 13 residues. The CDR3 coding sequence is TGTGCCAGCAGCCTAGACGGGGGGACTGAAGCTTTCTTT. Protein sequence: CASSLDGGTEAFF.

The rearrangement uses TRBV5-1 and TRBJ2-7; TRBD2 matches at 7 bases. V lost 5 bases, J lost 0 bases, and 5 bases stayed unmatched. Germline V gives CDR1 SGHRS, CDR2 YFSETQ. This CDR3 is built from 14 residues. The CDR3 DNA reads TGCGCCAGCAGGCCTAGCGGCTTCTCCTACGAGCAGTACTTC. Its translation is CASRPSGFSYEQYF.

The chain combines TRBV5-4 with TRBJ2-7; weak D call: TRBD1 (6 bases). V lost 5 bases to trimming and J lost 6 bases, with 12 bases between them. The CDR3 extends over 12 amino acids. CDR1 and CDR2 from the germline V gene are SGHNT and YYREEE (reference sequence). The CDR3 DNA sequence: TGTGCCAGCAGACTCCAGGGGAGCGAGCAGTACTTC. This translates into CASRLQGSEQYF.

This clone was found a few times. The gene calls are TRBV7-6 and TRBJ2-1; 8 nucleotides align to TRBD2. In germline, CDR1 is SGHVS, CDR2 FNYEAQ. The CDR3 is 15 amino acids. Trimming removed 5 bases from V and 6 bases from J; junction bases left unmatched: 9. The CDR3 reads CASSPGVAGTNEQFF. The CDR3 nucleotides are TGTGCCAGCAGCCCCGGGGTAGCGGGGACCAATGAGCAGTTCTTC.

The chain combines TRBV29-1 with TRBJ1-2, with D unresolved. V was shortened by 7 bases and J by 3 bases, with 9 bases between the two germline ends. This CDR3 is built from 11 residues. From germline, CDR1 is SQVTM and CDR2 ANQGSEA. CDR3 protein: CSGLRDYGYTF. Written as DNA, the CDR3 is TGCAGCGGACTTCGGGACTATGGCTACACCTTC.

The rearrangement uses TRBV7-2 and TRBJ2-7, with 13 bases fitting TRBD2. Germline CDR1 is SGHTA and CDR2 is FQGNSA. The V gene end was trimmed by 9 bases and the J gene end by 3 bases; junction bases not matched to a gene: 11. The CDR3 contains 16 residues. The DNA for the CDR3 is TGTGCCAGTAACGGACTAGCGGGGGAGTCAAACTACGAGCAGTACTTC. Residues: CASNGLAGESNYEQYF.

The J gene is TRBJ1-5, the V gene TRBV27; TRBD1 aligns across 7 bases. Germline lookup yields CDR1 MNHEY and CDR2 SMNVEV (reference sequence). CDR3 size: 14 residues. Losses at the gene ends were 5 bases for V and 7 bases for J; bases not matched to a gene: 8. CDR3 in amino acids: CASSRQGRIQPQHF. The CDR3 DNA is TGTGCCAGCAGTAGACAGGGTAGGATCCAGCCCCAGCATTTT.

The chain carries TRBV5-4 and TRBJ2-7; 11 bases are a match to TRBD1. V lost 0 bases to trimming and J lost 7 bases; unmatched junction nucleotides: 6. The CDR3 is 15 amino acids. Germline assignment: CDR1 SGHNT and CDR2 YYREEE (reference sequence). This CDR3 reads CASSLGGQGVREQYF. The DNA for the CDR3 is TGTGCCAGCAGCTTGGGGGGACAGGGGGTTCGGGAGCAGTACTTC. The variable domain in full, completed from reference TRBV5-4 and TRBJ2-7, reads ETGVTQSPTHLIKTRGQQVTLRCSSQSGHNTVSWYQQALGQGPQFIFQYYREEENGRGNFPPRFSGLQFPNYSSELNVNALELDDSALYLCASSLGGQGVREQYFGPGTRLTVT.

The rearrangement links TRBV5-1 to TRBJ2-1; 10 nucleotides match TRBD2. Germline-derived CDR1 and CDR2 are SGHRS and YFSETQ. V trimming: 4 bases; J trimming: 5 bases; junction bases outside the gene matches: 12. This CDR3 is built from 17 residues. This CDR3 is CASSGTSGAPLDNEQFF. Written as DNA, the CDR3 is TGCGCCAGCAGCGGAACTAGCGGGGCCCCGCTTGACAATGAGCAGTTCTTC.

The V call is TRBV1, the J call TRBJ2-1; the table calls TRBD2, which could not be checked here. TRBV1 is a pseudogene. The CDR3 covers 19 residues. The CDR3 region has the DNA TGCACCAGCAGCCAAGTAGAGACTAGCGGGCAGAGATGTTACAATGAGCAGTTCTTC. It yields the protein CTSSQVETSGQRCYNEQFF.

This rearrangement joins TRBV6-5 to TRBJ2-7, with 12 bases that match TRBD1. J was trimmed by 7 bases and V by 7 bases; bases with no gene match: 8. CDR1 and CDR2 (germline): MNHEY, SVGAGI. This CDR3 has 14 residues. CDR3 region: CASTPGQGAFEQYF. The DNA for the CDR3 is TGTGCCAGCACTCCGGGACAGGGGGCGTTTGAGCAGTACTTC.

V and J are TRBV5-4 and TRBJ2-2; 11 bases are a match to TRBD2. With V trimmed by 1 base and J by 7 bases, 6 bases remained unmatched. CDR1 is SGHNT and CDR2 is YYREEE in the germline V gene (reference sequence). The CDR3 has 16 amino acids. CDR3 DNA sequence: TGTGCCAGCAGCTTGTGGCTAGCGGGAGGAAACGGGGAGCTGTTTTTT. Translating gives CASSLWLAGGNGELFF.

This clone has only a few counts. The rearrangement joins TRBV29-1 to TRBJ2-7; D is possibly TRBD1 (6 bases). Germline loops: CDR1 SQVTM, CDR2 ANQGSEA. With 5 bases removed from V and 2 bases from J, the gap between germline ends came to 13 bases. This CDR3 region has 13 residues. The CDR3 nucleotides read TGCAGCGTTCAGGGGACCAATGCCTACGAGCAGTACTTC. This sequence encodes CSVQGTNAYEQYF.